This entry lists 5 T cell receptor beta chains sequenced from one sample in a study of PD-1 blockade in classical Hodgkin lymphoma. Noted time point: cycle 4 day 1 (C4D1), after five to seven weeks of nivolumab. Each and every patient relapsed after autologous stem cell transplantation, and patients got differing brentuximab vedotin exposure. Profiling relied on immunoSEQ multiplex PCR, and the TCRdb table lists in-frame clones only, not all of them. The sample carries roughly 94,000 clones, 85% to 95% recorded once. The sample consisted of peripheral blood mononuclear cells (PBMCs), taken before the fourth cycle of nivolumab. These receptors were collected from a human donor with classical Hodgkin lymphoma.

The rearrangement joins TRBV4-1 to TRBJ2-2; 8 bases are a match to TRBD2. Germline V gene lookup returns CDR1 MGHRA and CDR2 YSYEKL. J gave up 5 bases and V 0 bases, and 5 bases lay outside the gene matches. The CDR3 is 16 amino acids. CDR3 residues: CASSQDASGWTGELFF. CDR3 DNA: TGCGCCAGCAGCCAAGATGCTAGCGGGTGGACCGGGGAGCTGTTTTTT.

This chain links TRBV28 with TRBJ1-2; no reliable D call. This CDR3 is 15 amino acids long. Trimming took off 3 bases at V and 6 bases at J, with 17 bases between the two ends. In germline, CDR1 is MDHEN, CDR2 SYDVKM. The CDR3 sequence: CASSFGNPLGNGYTF. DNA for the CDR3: TGTGCCAGCAGTTTCGGCAACCCTCTAGGGAATGGCTACACCTTC.

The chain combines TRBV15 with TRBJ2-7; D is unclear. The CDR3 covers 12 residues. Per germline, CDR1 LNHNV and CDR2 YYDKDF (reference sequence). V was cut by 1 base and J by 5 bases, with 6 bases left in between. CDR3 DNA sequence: TGTGCCACCAGCAGAGGGATCCACGAGCAGTACTTC. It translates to CATSRGIHEQYF.

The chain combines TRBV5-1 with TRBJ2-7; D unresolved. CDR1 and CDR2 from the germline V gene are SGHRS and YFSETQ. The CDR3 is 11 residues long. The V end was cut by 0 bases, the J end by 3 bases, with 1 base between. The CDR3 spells CASSLDYEQYF. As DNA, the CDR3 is TGCGCCAGCAGCTTGGACTACGAGCAGTACTTC.

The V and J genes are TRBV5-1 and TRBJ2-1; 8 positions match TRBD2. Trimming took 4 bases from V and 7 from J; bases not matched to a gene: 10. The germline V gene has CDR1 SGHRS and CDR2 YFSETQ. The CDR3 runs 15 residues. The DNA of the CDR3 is TGCGCCAGCAGCAGTAGCGGGAATTTGGAAAATGAGCAGTTCTTC. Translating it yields CASSSSGNLENEQFF. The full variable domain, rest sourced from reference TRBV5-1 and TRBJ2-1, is KAGVTQTPRYLIKTRGQQVTLSCSPISGHRSVSWYQQTPGQGLQFLFEYFSETQRNKGNFPGRFSGRQFSNSRSEMNVSTLELGDSALYLCASSSSGNLENEQFFGPGTRLTVL.